The 30 T cell receptor beta chains below come from one sample, sequenced in a study of identical twins. TCRdb re-called the 5' RACE reads with MiXCR, one entry per CDR3 protein. The table has some 790,000 distinct CDR3 sequences, roughly 18% seen once. This sample also belongs to another study, concerning T cells expressing NK-cell markers.

Source material: PBMCs. These receptors came from a woman aged 18 to 35 in good health.

The chain recombines TRBV30 with TRBJ2-1; tentative D call: TRBD1 (6 bases). This CDR3 contains 13 residues. Trimming pared 0 bases from V and 8 bases from J, leaving 11 bases between. Germline CDR1 reads GTSNPN; CDR2 reads SVGIG (reference sequence). The CDR3 bases are TGTGCCTGGAGTGTAGGGACATTCGATGAGCAGTTCTTC. Translating gives CAWSVGTFDEQFF.

In this sample, this clonotype turned up a few times. The chain has TRBV20-1 and TRBJ2-3; D not resolved. V shed 1 base and J shed 2 bases, with 4 bases lying between them. Per the germline V gene, CDR1 is DFQATT and CDR2 is SNEGSKA (reference sequence). This CDR3 spans 12 amino acids. The CDR3: CSARGYTDTQYF. CDR3 coding DNA: TGCAGTGCTAGAGGATACACAGATACGCAGTATTTT.

CDR3 DNA sequence: TGCAGTGCCCACGACAGGGTGCCACCTCTAGCCAAAAACATTCAGTACTTC. Protein product: CSAHDRVPPLAKNIQYF. The chain combines TRBV20-1 with TRBJ2-4; 7 nucleotides line up with TRBD1. In germline, CDR1 is DFQATT, CDR2 SNEGSKA (reference sequence). The J segment lost 0 bases and the V segment lost 6 bases, leaving 14 bases of the junction unmatched. This CDR3 is 17 amino acids long.

This clonotype was observed a few times. The chain uses TRBV7-2 and TRBJ2-1; D unclear. V was shortened by 5 bases and J by 0 bases, with 8 bases between the two germline ends. This CDR3 is built from 14 residues. The germline V gene encodes CDR1 SGHTA and CDR2 FQGNSA. CDR3 in DNA: TGTGCCAGCAGCCACGATGGCTCCTACAATGAGCAGTTCTTC. Its translation: CASSHDGSYNEQFF.

In this sample, this clonotype turned up a few times. The CDR3 sequence is CASSTRDQYEQYF. The CDR3 region has the DNA TGTGCCAGCAGCACCCGGGACCAGTACGAGCAGTACTTC. The chain joins TRBV7-2 to TRBJ2-7; TRBD1 or TRBD2 may be the D gene (5 bases each). Trimming pared 5 bases from V and 4 bases from J, leaving 12 bases between. This CDR3 has 13 amino acids. Germline V CDR1 and CDR2: SGHTA, FQGNSA.

This chain links TRBV5-1 with TRBJ2-7, with 7 bases matching TRBD1. Germline CDR1 reads SGHRS; CDR2 reads YFSETQ. This CDR3 region has 13 residues. Trimming took 5 bases from V and 2 from J; bases not matched to a gene: 4. The CDR3 DNA reads as TGCGCCAGCAGTGACAGGGCCACCTACGAGCAGTACTTC. It encodes CASSDRATYEQYF. The full variable domain, in which reference TRBV5-1 and TRBJ2-7 provide the parts outside the CDR3, is KAGVTQTPRYLIKTRGQQVTLSCSPISGHRSVSWYQQTPGQGLQFLFEYFSETQRNKGNFPGRFSGRQFSNSRSEMNVSTLELGDSALYLCASSDRATYEQYFGPGTRLTVT.

The chain uses TRBV2 and TRBJ2-1; D may be TRBD1 (6 bases). CDR1 and CDR2 from the germline V gene are SNHLY and FYNNEI. The CDR3 sequence is 13 residues long. V was cut by 8 bases and J by 0 bases, with 8 bases left in between. This CDR3 reads CASVRGSYNEQFF. CDR3 DNA: TGTGCCAGCGTCAGGGGCTCCTACAATGAGCAGTTCTTC.

This clonotype turned up a few times. The chain recombines TRBV20-1 with TRBJ2-1; 9 positions agree with TRBD2. Germline V CDR1 and CDR2: DFQATT, SNEGSKA (reference sequence). V shed 8 bases, J shed 2 bases, and the junction held 7 bases outside the gene matches. The CDR3 totals 14 residues. CDR3: CSSKIAGAYNEQFF. Written as DNA, the CDR3 is TGCAGTTCGAAAATAGCGGGGGCCTACAATGAGCAGTTCTTC.

The chain is built from TRBV5-4 and TRBJ2-5; a possible D gene is TRBD1 (6 bases). The CDR3 totals 14 residues. Germline CDR1 reads SGHNT; CDR2 reads YYREEE (reference sequence). V was cut by 4 bases and J by 4 bases, with 14 bases left in between. CDR3 amino acids: CASSPREGGETQYF. CDR3 sequence (DNA): TGTGCCAGCAGCCCACGGGAAGGGGGAGAGACCCAGTACTTC.

This clonotype turned up a few times. The chain joins TRBV5-1 to TRBJ2-2; 7 bases fit TRBD1. The ends lost 1 base at V and 4 bases at J; junction bases unmatched: 4. The CDR3 is 15 residues long. Germline V lookup: CDR1 SGHRS, CDR2 YFSETQ. Written as DNA, the CDR3 is TGCGCCAGCAGCTTGTTCCCAGGGGGCACCGGGGAGCTGTTTTTT. It specifies CASSLFPGGTGELFF.

This rearrangement joins TRBV27 to TRBJ1-6, with D perhaps TRBD1 (5 bases). Germline lookup yields CDR1 MNHEY and CDR2 SMNVEV (reference sequence). The CDR3 has 14 residues. Trimming took 1 base from V and 8 from J, leaving 9 bases between them. The CDR3 DNA reads TGTGCCAGCAGTTTATACGGACAACATTCACCCCTCCACTTT. Translating it yields CASSLYGQHSPLHF.

This clonotype was counted a few times. The chain recombines TRBV12-3 or TRBV12-4 with TRBJ2-7; D call uncertain. This CDR3 is built from 12 residues. Trimming took 5 bases from V and 3 from J, leaving 8 bases between them. The CDR3 DNA follows: TGTGCCAGCAGTCCACAGTACTACGAGCAGTACTTC. Amino acid sequence: CASSPQYYEQYF.

CDR3 amino acids: CATSRFPRGSSTDTQYF. Written as DNA, the CDR3 is TGTGCCACCAGCAGATTCCCCCGCGGGAGCAGTACAGATACGCAGTATTTT. The V gene is TRBV15, the J gene TRBJ2-3, with 7 bases that match TRBD2. The CDR3 has 17 amino acids. CDR1 is LNHNV and CDR2 is YYDKDF in the germline V gene (reference sequence). J gave up 3 bases and V 2 bases, and 11 bases lay outside the gene matches.

The chain employs TRBV20-1 and TRBJ2-7; D is possibly TRBD2 (6 bases). Germline V gene lookup returns CDR1 DFQATT and CDR2 SNEGSKA (reference sequence). CDR3 length: 13 amino acids. V lost 3 bases, J lost 2 bases, and 11 bases lay in between. In DNA form, the CDR3 reads TGCAGTGCTAGCGTAGCGGTTACCTACGAGCAGTACTTC. Its translation: CSASVAVTYEQYF.

The chain employs TRBV5-1 and TRBJ1-2, with unresolved D. The V end lost 0 bases, the J end lost 6 bases, and 9 bases lay between the germline ends. The length of the CDR3 is 13 residues. The V gene's germline CDR1 is SGHRS and CDR2 YFSETQ. CDR3 sequence: CASSLGLKNGYTF. The CDR3 DNA sequence: TGCGCCAGCAGCTTGGGACTGAAAAATGGCTACACCTTC.

This clonotype was seen a handful of times. The J gene is TRBJ2-6, the V gene TRBV20-1; D not certain. Germline V CDR1 and CDR2: DFQATT, SNEGSKA (reference sequence). The CDR3 extends over 14 amino acids. Trimming removed 2 bases at V and 2 bases at J, with 7 bases between. CDR3 coding DNA: TGCAGTGCTAGACCACGGGCTGGGGCCAACGTCCTGACTTTC. Translation: CSARPRAGANVLTF.

This chain joins TRBV7-3 and TRBJ2-1; 8 nucleotides line up with TRBD2. There are 14 residues in the CDR3. The V gene's germline CDR1 is SGHTA and CDR2 FQGTGA. The junction had 6 bases not matched to a gene; V was cut back by 6 bases and J by 5 bases. The CDR3 DNA reads TGTGCCAGCAGTTCAGGGACTAGTAACAATGAGCAGTTCTTC. Amino acid sequence: CASSSGTSNNEQFF.

This clonotype was found a few times. The chain employs TRBV12-3 or TRBV12-4 and TRBJ1-2; TRBD1 matches 8 bases. V lost 3 bases to trimming and J lost 8 bases; unmatched junction nucleotides: 2. This CDR3 region has 12 residues. The CDR3 reads CASSFHRGGYTF. In nucleotides, the CDR3 is TGTGCCAGCAGTTTCCACAGGGGGGGCTACACCTTC.

This clonotype has a handful of counts. The rearrangement uses TRBV12-3 or TRBV12-4 and TRBJ2-7, with a tentative D call TRBD2 (7 bases). The CDR3 has 14 amino acids. V was cut by 1 base and J by 7 bases, with 14 bases left in between. The CDR3 sequence is CASSLEGGPGEQYF. CDR3 coding DNA: TGTGCCAGCAGTTTAGAGGGGGGGCCTGGGGAGCAGTACTTC.

The chain employs TRBV5-1 and TRBJ2-1; 8 bases are shared with TRBD2. The J segment lost 6 bases and the V segment lost 0 bases, leaving 5 bases of the junction unmatched. This CDR3 is built from 15 residues. Germline V gene lookup returns CDR1 SGHRS and CDR2 YFSETQ. CDR3 DNA: TGCGCCAGCAGCTTGGGTGGGACTAGTTTCAATGAGCAGTTCTTC. Its protein is CASSLGGTSFNEQFF.

This clonotype was picked up a small number of times. The chain combines TRBV20-1 with TRBJ2-2; D possibly corresponds to TRBD2 (6 bases). From germline, CDR1 is DFQATT and CDR2 SNEGSKA (reference sequence). The CDR3 runs to 17 residues. Trimming took 0 bases from V and 5 from J, leaving 19 bases between them. CDR3 sequence (DNA): TGCAGTGCTAGAGATCCAAATGCGGGGAGAGGTACCGGGGAGCTGTTTTTT. This translates into CSARDPNAGRGTGELFF.

The CDR3 DNA follows: TGCAGTGCTAGAGATCGGATCCGTGGTAGGGGGGCCGGAGATACGCAGTATTTT. Translating it yields CSARDRIRGRGAGDTQYF. This chain joins TRBV20-1 and TRBJ2-3, with D perhaps matching TRBD1 or TRBD2 (6 bases each). Germline V gives CDR1 DFQATT, CDR2 SNEGSKA (reference sequence). CDR3 length: 18 amino acids. Trimming pared 0 bases from V and 5 bases from J, leaving 24 bases between.

This clonotype was counted between two and nine times. J is TRBJ2-1 and V is TRBV5-6; 11 bases are shared with TRBD2. With 2 bases clipped from V and 1 base from J, the junction kept 8 bases outside the gene matches. Germline V gene lookup returns CDR1 SGHDT and CDR2 YYEEEE. This CDR3 comprises 18 residues. CDR3 sequence reads: CASSFSLAGVKSYNEQFF. The CDR3 DNA is TGTGCCAGCAGCTTCTCACTAGCGGGAGTCAAATCCTACAATGAGCAGTTCTTC.

There are a few counts of this clonotype. The chain is built from TRBV11-2 and TRBJ2-3; no reliable D call. Germline V lookup: CDR1 SGHAT, CDR2 FQNNGV. The CDR3 is 13 residues long. V lost 7 bases and J 1 base, leaving 9 bases between the germline ends. The CDR3 coding sequence is TGTGCCAGCACCGATCATGGCACAGATACGCAGTATTTT. This translates into CASTDHGTDTQYF.

This clonotype came up a few times. V and J are TRBV5-1 and TRBJ2-1; possible D gene TRBD1, 5 bases. From germline, CDR1 is SGHRS and CDR2 YFSETQ. CDR3 length equals 14 residues. With 7 bases removed from V and 8 bases from J, the gap between germline ends came to 19 bases. DNA of the CDR3: TGCGCCAGCCGGCCAGGGCCAGAGATCTATGAGCAGTTCTTC. Its protein product is CASRPGPEIYEQFF.

This clonotype came up many times. This rearrangement joins TRBV12-3 or TRBV12-4 to TRBJ1-5; D uncertain. V dropped 6 bases and J dropped 0 bases, with 12 bases sitting between them. The CDR3 consists of 15 residues. The CDR3 reads CASSPDGHSNQPQHF. The CDR3 nucleotides are TGTGCCAGCAGCCCCGACGGCCATAGCAATCAGCCCCAGCATTTT.

This clonotype was recorded at least ten times. The chain has TRBV20-1 and TRBJ1-2, with no clear D. Looked up from germline, CDR1 is DFQATT and CDR2 is SNEGSKA (reference sequence). V was cut by 6 bases and J by 4 bases, with 15 bases left in between. The CDR3 is made up of 13 amino acids. CDR3 sequence (DNA): TGCAGTGCCTTGCGGGAAGGCGGCTATGGCTACACCTTC. Translation gives CSALREGGYGYTF.

This clonotype has just a few counts. V is TRBV10-3 and J is TRBJ1-1, with 7 bases fitting TRBD1. Per germline, CDR1 ENHRY and CDR2 SYGVKD. V was clipped by 10 bases and J by 0 bases; unmatched bases: 5. The CDR3 loop spans 13 amino acids. The chain's CDR3 is CATHDRVNTEAFF. The CDR3 bases are TGTGCCACCCACGACAGGGTGAACACTGAAGCTTTCTTT.

The J gene is TRBJ1-1, the V gene TRBV7-3, with D hard to call. The CDR3 extends over 13 amino acids. Trimming cost V 4 bases and J 7 bases, with 13 bases left between them. CDR1 and CDR2 from the germline V gene are SGHTA and FQGTGA. CDR3: CASSSQPGLEAFF. CDR3 sequence (DNA): TGTGCCAGCAGCTCCCAGCCCGGCCTTGAAGCTTTCTTT.

V gene TRBV7-9 combines with J gene TRBJ2-1, with unresolved D. The CDR3 totals 16 residues. Germline V CDR1 and CDR2: SEHNR, FQNEAQ (reference sequence). V lost 8 bases and J lost 0, with 17 bases in between. CDR3 region: CASRPTDSSSYNEQFF. The CDR3 DNA reads TGTGCCAGCCGACCCACAGACTCAAGCTCCTACAATGAGCAGTTCTTC.